This note documents a single T cell receptor beta chain sequence. Per the original methods: Scientists estimated how many nucleated cells there were by amplifying reference gene primers. Measured with immunoSEQ multiplex PCR; TCRdb has only the in-frame clones, and not every one. The V and J calls and clone size come from that table; D and trimming were worked out from the DNA. The table shows around 140,000 clones, with 81% occurring only once. The entry originates in a study of blood T cell repertoires in COVID-19. At the level of the study: COVID-19 samples from acute and convalescent phases originated in the United States, Italy and Spain. In each case, the material was cDNA or gDNA derived from T cells, B-cell-depleted T cells, or PBMCs.

CDR3 size: 13 residues. Trimming took off 2 bases at V and 6 bases at J, with 12 bases between the two ends. The V gene's germline CDR1 is SGHRS and CDR2 YFSETQ. This chain uses TRBV5-1 with TRBJ2-7; possibly TRBD1 for D (6 bases). The receptor comes from a woman aged 55 to 70 with active or convalescent COVID-19. The specimen sequenced was peripheral blood. The CDR3 reads CASSFNREAEQYF. Here the CDR3 DNA reads TGCGCCAGCAGCTTTAACAGGGAAGCCGAGCAGTACTTC.